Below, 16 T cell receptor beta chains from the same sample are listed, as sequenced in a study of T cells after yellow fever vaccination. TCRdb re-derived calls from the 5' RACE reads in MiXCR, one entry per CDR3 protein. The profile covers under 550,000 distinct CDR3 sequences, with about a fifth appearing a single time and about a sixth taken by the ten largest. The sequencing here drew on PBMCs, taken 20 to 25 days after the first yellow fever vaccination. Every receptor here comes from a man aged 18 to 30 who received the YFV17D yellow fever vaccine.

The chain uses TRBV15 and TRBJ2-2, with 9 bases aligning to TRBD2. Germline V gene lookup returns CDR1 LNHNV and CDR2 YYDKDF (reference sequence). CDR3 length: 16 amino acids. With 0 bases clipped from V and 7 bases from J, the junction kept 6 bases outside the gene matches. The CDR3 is CATSREAGGHVGELFF. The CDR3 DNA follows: TGTGCCACCAGCAGAGAGGCGGGGGGGCACGTCGGGGAGCTGTTTTTT.

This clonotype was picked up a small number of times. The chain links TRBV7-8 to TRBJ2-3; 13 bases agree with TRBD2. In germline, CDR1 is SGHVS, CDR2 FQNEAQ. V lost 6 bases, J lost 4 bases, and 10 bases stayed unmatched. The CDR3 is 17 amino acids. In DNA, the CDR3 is TGTGCCAGCAGACCGCCCACTAGCGGGGGGGCTCCAGATACGCAGTATTTT. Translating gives CASRPPTSGGAPDTQYF.

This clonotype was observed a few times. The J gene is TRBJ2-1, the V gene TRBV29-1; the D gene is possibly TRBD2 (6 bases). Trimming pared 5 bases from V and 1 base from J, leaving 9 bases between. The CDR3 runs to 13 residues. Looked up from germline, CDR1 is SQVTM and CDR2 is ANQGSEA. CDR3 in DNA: TGCAGCGTTTCTAGCGAATCCTACAATGAGCAGTTCTTC. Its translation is CSVSSESYNEQFF.

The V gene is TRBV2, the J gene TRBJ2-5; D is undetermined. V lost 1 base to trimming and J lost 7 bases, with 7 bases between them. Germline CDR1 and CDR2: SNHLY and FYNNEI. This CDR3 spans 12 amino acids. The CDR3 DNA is TGTGCCAGCAGTGAAGAGTCAGGGACCCAGTACTTC. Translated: CASSEESGTQYF.

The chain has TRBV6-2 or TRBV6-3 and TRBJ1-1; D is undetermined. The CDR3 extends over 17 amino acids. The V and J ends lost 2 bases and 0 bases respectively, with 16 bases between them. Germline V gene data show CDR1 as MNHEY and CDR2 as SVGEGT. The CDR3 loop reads CASSYPQRWGMNTEAFF. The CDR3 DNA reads TGTGCCAGCAGTTACCCCCAGCGGTGGGGTATGAACACTGAAGCTTTCTTT.

This CDR3 reads CATSEIRRGSTDTQYF. The CDR3 DNA is TGTGCCACCAGTGAGATTCGACGGGGAAGCACAGATACGCAGTATTTT. The chain joins TRBV24-1 to TRBJ2-3; D possibly corresponds to TRBD2 (5 bases). V was cut by 4 bases and J by 0 bases, with 13 bases left in between. The CDR3 covers 16 residues. Germline V gene data show CDR1 as KGHDR and CDR2 as SFDVKD.

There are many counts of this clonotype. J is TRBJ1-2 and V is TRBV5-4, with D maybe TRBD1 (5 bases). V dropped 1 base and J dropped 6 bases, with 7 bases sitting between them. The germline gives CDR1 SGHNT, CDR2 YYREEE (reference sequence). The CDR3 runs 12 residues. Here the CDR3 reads CASSLTGHGYTF. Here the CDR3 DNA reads TGTGCCAGCAGCTTGACGGGACATGGCTACACCTTC.

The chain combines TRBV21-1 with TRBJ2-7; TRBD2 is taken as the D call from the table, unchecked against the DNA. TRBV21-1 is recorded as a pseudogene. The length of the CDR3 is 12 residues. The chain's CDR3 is CASTRYFQGLYF. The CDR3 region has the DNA TGTGCCAGCACCCGCTACTTTCAGGGACTGTACTTC.

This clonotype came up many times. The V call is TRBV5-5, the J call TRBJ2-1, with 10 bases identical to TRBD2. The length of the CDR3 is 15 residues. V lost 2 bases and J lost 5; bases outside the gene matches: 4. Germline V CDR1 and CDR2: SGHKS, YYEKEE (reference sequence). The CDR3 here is CASSFGLADDNEQFF. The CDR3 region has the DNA TGTGCCAGCAGCTTCGGACTAGCGGATGACAATGAGCAGTTCTTC.

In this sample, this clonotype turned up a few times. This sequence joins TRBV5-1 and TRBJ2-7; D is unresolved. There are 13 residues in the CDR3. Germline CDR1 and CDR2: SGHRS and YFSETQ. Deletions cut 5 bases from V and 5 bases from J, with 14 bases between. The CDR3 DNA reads TGCGCCAGCAGATCCGGGCCCGCCAACGAGCAGTACGTC. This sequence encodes CASRSGPANEQYV.

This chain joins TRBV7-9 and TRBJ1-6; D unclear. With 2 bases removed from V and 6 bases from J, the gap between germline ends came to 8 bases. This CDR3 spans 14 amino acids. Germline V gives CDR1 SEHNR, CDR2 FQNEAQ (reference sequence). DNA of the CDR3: TGTGCCAGCAGCTTAAGCAGCCTTAATTCACCCCTCCACTTT. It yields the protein CASSLSSLNSPLHF.

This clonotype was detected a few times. CDR3 region: CASRQTSGGQETQYF. The CDR3 DNA sequence: TGCGCCAGCAGACAAACTAGCGGGGGGCAAGAGACCCAGTACTTC. This chain uses TRBV10-2 with TRBJ2-5, with 12 bases aligning to TRBD2. Germline loops: CDR1 WSHSY, CDR2 SAAADI. The CDR3 is 15 amino acids. Trimming cost V 6 bases and J 2 bases; bases outside gene matches: 4.

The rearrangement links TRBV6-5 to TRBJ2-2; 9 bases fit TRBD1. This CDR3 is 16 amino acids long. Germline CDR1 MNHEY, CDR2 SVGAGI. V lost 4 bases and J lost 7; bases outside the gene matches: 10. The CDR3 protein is CASSSQQGAWIGELFF. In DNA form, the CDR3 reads TGTGCCAGCAGTTCCCAACAGGGGGCGTGGATCGGGGAGCTGTTTTTT.

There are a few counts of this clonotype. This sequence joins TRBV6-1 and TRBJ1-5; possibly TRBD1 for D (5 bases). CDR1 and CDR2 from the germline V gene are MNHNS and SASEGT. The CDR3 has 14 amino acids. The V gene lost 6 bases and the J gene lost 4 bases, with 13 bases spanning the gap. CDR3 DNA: TGTGCCAGCAGCCGGGACGGAACTAATCAGCCCCAGCATTTT. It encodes CASSRDGTNQPQHF.

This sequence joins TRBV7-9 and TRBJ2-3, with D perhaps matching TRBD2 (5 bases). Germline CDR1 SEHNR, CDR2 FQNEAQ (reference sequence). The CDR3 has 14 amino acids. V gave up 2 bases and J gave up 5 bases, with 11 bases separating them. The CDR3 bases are TGTGCCAGCAGCTTATCGAACGGGGTAGATACGCAGTATTTT. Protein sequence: CASSLSNGVDTQYF.

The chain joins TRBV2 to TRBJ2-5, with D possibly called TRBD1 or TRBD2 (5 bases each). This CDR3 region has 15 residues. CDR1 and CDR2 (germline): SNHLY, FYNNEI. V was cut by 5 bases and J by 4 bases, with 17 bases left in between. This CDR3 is CASSPLVGVGETQYF. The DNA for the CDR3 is TGTGCCAGCAGTCCCCTTGTGGGGGTTGGAGAGACCCAGTACTTC.